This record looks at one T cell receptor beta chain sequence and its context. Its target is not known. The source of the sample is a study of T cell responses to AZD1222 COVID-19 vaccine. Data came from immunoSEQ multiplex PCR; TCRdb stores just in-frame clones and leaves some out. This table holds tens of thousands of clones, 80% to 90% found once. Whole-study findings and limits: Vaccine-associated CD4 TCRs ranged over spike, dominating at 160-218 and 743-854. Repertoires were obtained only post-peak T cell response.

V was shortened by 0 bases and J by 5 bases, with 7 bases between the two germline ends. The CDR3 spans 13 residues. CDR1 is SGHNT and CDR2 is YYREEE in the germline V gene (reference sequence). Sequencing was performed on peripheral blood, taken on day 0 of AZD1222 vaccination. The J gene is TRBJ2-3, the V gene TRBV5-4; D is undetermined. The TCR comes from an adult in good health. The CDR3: CASSLEGGDTQYF. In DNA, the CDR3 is TGTGCCAGCAGCTTGGAAGGCGGAGATACGCAGTATTTT.